Here is one T cell receptor beta chain with its context. These data originate in a study of cytomegalovirus exposure and HLA in healthy donors. The PCR had 60 Vbeta and 13 Jbeta primers. Profiling relied on immunoSEQ multiplex PCR, and the TCRdb table lists in-frame clones only, not all of them. The data hold 150,000 to 170,000 clones, with about 68% observed a single time. From germline, CDR1 is MNHEY and CDR2 SVGAGI. V lost 6 bases to trimming and J lost 5 bases; unmatched junction nucleotides: 4. This CDR3 comprises 13 residues. Sequencing was performed on PBMCs. This TCR came from a man aged 18 to 30 in good health and CMV-seronegative. The chain joins TRBV6-5 to TRBJ1-5, with 7 bases fitting TRBD1. In DNA, the CDR3 is TGTGCCAGCAGCTTCCAGGGGGATCAGCCCCAGCATTTT. This codes for CASSFQGDQPQHF.